These 28 T cell receptor beta chains originate from one sample sequenced in a study of identical twins. TCRdb re-derived calls from the 5' RACE reads in MiXCR, one entry per CDR3 protein. The sample lists about 210,000 distinct CDR3 sequences; roughly a tenth were seen once. The sequenced material came from memory (CD45RO+) T cells sorted from blood. These receptors originate from a woman between 18 and 30 years old in good health.

This sequence joins TRBV7-9 and TRBJ2-6; no firm D call. Per the germline V gene, CDR1 is SEHNR and CDR2 is FQNEAQ (reference sequence). CDR3 length: 13 amino acids. Trimming took off 2 bases at V and 5 bases at J, with 4 bases between the two ends. The CDR3 DNA is TGTGCCAGCAGCTTATTACGGGCCAACGTCCTGACTTTC. Translating it yields CASSLLRANVLTF.

This clonotype was seen only a few times. This rearrangement joins TRBV20-1 to TRBJ2-5; D is perhaps TRBD2 (6 bases). Germline V lookup: CDR1 DFQATT, CDR2 SNEGSKA (reference sequence). Trimming left V 5 bases short and J 1 base short, with 14 bases between. The CDR3 totals 14 residues. The CDR3 nucleotides read TGCAGTGCTCCCGGGGGAGCGGCCCAAGAGACCCAGTACTTC. Its translation is CSAPGGAAQETQYF.

The chain links TRBV6-5 to TRBJ1-2; TRBD1 matches at 8 bases. V was pared by 2 bases and J by 7 bases, with 12 bases of the junction left unmatched. Looked up from germline, CDR1 is MNHEY and CDR2 is SVGAGI. The CDR3 totals 16 residues. The CDR3, as DNA: TGTGCCAGCAGTTACACACTGGGACAGGCCTCGAGTGGCTACACCTTC. Its translation is CASSYTLGQASSGYTF.

The chain carries TRBV29-1 and TRBJ2-1; TRBD2 matches 9 bases. This CDR3 comprises 14 residues. With 0 bases clipped from V and 7 bases from J, the junction kept 4 bases outside the gene matches. Germline V gene sequence: CDR1 SQVTM, CDR2 ANQGSEA. The CDR3 DNA follows: TGCAGCGTTGAAGAGGGGACTAGCTGGAATGAGCAGTTCTTC. It encodes CSVEEGTSWNEQFF.

The chain carries TRBV3-1 and TRBJ1-1; a possible D gene is TRBD1 (5 bases). Per germline, CDR1 LGHDT and CDR2 YNNKEL (reference sequence). Trimming took 1 base from V and 4 from J, leaving 7 bases between them. This CDR3 contains 13 residues. CDR3 in amino acids: CASSQGGATEAFF. The CDR3 DNA follows: TGTGCCAGCAGCCAAGGAGGGGCCACTGAAGCTTTCTTT.

This clonotype was detected only a few times. This chain connects TRBV5-1 to TRBJ1-1; D possibly corresponds to TRBD1 (5 bases). Trimming took 0 bases from V and 5 from J, leaving 11 bases between them. Looked up from germline, CDR1 is SGHRS and CDR2 is YFSETQ. The CDR3 extends over 14 amino acids. CDR3: CASSLERGGTEAFF. CDR3 DNA sequence: TGCGCCAGCAGCTTGGAAAGGGGTGGTACTGAAGCTTTCTTT.

This clonotype appeared a few times. The J gene is TRBJ2-5, the V gene TRBV7-6; no definite D call. The V end lost 3 bases, the J end lost 4 bases, and 6 bases lay between the germline ends. The CDR3 extends over 12 amino acids. In germline, CDR1 is SGHVS, CDR2 FNYEAQ. In DNA form, the CDR3 reads TGTGCCAGCAGCTTCCGGCGAGAGACCCAGTACTTC. As protein: CASSFRRETQYF.

The sample holds a few counts of this clonotype. The chain is built from TRBV2 and TRBJ1-2; 7 bases are shared with TRBD1. Unmatched junction bases numbered 6, after V lost 6 bases and J lost 2 bases. This CDR3 has 14 amino acids. Germline CDR1 reads SNHLY; CDR2 reads FYNNEI. The CDR3 reads CASRGDSTNYGYTF. The CDR3 nucleotides read TGTGCCAGCAGGGGGGACAGCACCAACTATGGCTACACCTTC.

This clonotype was recorded a few times. The chain carries TRBV18 and TRBJ2-3; weak D call: TRBD2 (5 bases). CDR1 is KGHSH, CDR2 LQKENI, per germline. The CDR3 covers 15 residues. The germline V and J ends were trimmed by 3 bases and 0 bases, with 10 bases remaining between them. The CDR3 nucleotides are TGTGCCAGCTCACCGACCGGACTTAGCACAGATACGCAGTATTTT. Translating gives CASSPTGLSTDTQYF.

Comment on this clonotype: Compared with germline, one end of the junction differs, possibly owing to a read error. The chain combines TRBV7-9 with TRBJ2-5; possible D gene TRBD1, 6 bases. Germline CDR1 reads SEHNR; CDR2 reads FQNEAQ (reference sequence). The CDR3 totals 15 residues. CDR3 sequence: CASSLGWTEEDTHYF. The CDR3 bases are TGTGCCAGCAGTTTAGGGTGGACAGAAGAGGACACCCACTACTTC.

The chain is built from TRBV24-1 and TRBJ2-2, with TRBD2 matching over 8 bases. The length of the CDR3 is 16 residues. After removal of 4 bases from V and 5 bases from J, the junction contained 8 bases not matched to a gene. The germline gives CDR1 KGHDR, CDR2 SFDVKD. This chain's CDR3 is CATSDHQTSATGELFF. The CDR3 coding sequence is TGTGCCACCAGTGACCATCAGACTAGCGCGACCGGGGAGCTGTTTTTT.

V usage is TRBV5-4 and J usage is TRBJ2-1; D unresolved. The germline gives CDR1 SGHNT, CDR2 YYREEE (reference sequence). V lost 7 bases, J lost 9 bases, and 20 bases lay in between. CDR3 size: 14 residues. CDR3: CASSPAPQSGEQFF. For the CDR3, the DNA is TGTGCCAGCTCCCCGGCCCCCCAAAGTGGTGAGCAGTTCTTC.

The chain uses TRBV4-3 and TRBJ2-1; D not certain. From germline, CDR1 is LGHNA and CDR2 YSLEER. Trimming removed 0 bases at V and 11 bases at J, with 11 bases between. This CDR3 comprises 13 residues. Here the CDR3 reads CASSQDLSPKQFF. In DNA, the CDR3 is TGCGCCAGCAGCCAAGATTTGTCTCCCAAGCAGTTCTTC.

The chain combines TRBV12-3 or TRBV12-4 with TRBJ1-2; TRBD1 might be the D (5 bases). Trimming cost V 1 base and J 9 bases, with 15 bases left between them. The CDR3 covers 14 residues. The DNA of the CDR3 is TGTGCCAGCAGTTTAGAGGGGAGGGGATTAAGCTACACCTTC. Its translation is CASSLEGRGLSYTF.

The chain carries TRBV29-1 and TRBJ2-3; D gene uncertain. CDR1 is SQVTM, CDR2 ANQGSEA, per germline. This CDR3 is 12 amino acids long. Trimming shortened V by 6 bases and J by 6 bases, and 13 bases separated the two germline ends. This CDR3 reads CSVLGAADTQYF. The CDR3 DNA reads as TGCAGCGTGCTTGGTGCGGCGGATACGCAGTATTTT.

This clonotype was recorded many times. The chain joins TRBV12-3 or TRBV12-4 to TRBJ2-7; TRBD1 matches at 9 bases. This CDR3 contains 15 residues. The trim removed 7 bases at V and 3 bases at J, leaving 10 bases unmatched. The CDR3, as DNA: TGTGCCAGCAAGTTCCGGGACAGGGAATTCTACGAGCAGTACTTC. This encodes CASKFRDREFYEQYF.

This rearrangement joins TRBV30 to TRBJ2-7; D possibly corresponds to TRBD1 (6 bases). V was pared by 3 bases and J by 2 bases, with 8 bases between. Germline V lookup: CDR1 GTSNPN, CDR2 SVGIG (reference sequence). The CDR3 sequence is 12 residues long. CDR3 sequence reads: CAWSRGAYEQYF. CDR3 coding DNA: TGTGCCTGGAGCAGGGGTGCCTACGAGCAGTACTTC.

This clonotype was counted between two and nine times. The V call is TRBV11-3, the J call TRBJ2-1; TRBD1 agrees at 11 bases. The CDR3 sequence is 13 residues long. V lost 8 bases and J lost 4; bases outside the gene matches: 1. In germline, CDR1 is SGHNT, CDR2 YENEEA. The CDR3 protein is CASGTGGYNEQFF. The CDR3, as DNA: TGTGCCAGCGGGACAGGGGGATACAATGAGCAGTTCTTC.

This clonotype occurred a few times. The rearrangement joins TRBV6-1 to TRBJ1-2; 7 bases match TRBD1. The CDR3 length is 15 residues. Per the germline V gene, CDR1 is MNHNS and CDR2 is SASEGT. V was clipped by 6 bases and J by 3 bases; unmatched bases: 10. Here the CDR3 reads CASRPWTGQYYGYTF. In DNA, the CDR3 is TGTGCCAGCAGGCCCTGGACAGGACAATACTATGGCTACACCTTC.

This clonotype was seen more than once but under ten times. This chain uses TRBV5-5 with TRBJ2-3; D uncertain. V was clipped by 1 base and J by 6 bases, with 12 bases between them. This CDR3 is built from 14 residues. From germline, CDR1 is SGHKS and CDR2 YYEKEE (reference sequence). The CDR3 sequence is CASSLRPRPDTQYF. DNA for the CDR3: TGTGCCAGCAGCTTGAGGCCGAGACCGGATACGCAGTATTTT.

In its sample, this clonotype was seen a few times. The rearrangement links TRBV12-3 or TRBV12-4 to TRBJ2-7, with 7 positions matching TRBD1. This CDR3 has 15 residues. Trimming took 5 bases from V and 5 from J; bases not matched to a gene: 12. CDR3 coding DNA: TGTGCCAGCAGTGCGACAGGGTCTGTTCACCACGAGCAGTACTTC. Translated: CASSATGSVHHEQYF.

V and J are TRBV4-1 and TRBJ2-5; D may be TRBD2 (5 bases). The V and J ends lost 0 bases and 9 bases respectively, with 17 bases between them. The CDR3 is made up of 15 amino acids. The germline CDR1 and CDR2 sequences are MGHRA and YSYEKL. CDR3 bases: TGCGCCAGCAGCCAAGATCGAGGGCCTATCGGGCCCCAGTACTTC. Its protein is CASSQDRGPIGPQYF.

There are many counts of this clonotype. The chain uses TRBV5-1 and TRBJ2-7; either TRBD1 or TRBD2 may fit D (5 bases each). Trimming removed 3 bases at V and 4 bases at J, with 20 bases between. The CDR3 is 16 residues long. Germline lookup yields CDR1 SGHRS and CDR2 YFSETQ. The CDR3 DNA sequence: TGCGCCAGCAGCTCCTCAATGGGGGTACCGATTTACGAGCAGTACTTC. It encodes CASSSSMGVPIYEQYF.

The chain combines TRBV11-2 with TRBJ2-1, with D perhaps TRBD1 (6 bases). Germline V lookup: CDR1 SGHAT, CDR2 FQNNGV. Trimming removed 5 bases from V and 3 bases from J, with 23 bases in between. The CDR3 totals 18 residues. The chain's CDR3 is CASSHPLDGTTHYNEQFF. CDR3 DNA sequence: TGTGCCAGCAGCCACCCTCTTGACGGGACAACACACTACAATGAGCAGTTCTTC.

This clonotype was detected a few times. This chain links TRBV5-1 with TRBJ2-3; the D is unclear. V lost 4 bases to trimming and J lost 4 bases, with 16 bases between them. Germline CDR1 is SGHRS and CDR2 is YFSETQ. This CDR3 comprises 15 residues. CDR3 residues: CASSINSPGADTQYF. Written as DNA, the CDR3 is TGCGCCAGCAGCATAAACTCCCCGGGCGCAGATACGCAGTATTTT. The full variable domain, in which reference TRBV5-1 and TRBJ2-3 provide the parts outside the CDR3, is KAGVTQTPRYLIKTRGQQVTLSCSPISGHRSVSWYQQTPGQGLQFLFEYFSETQRNKGNFPGRFSGRQFSNSRSEMNVSTLELGDSALYLCASSINSPGADTQYFGPGTRLTVL.

This clonotype was counted only a few times. The chain joins TRBV9 to TRBJ2-2; D unresolved. Trimming left V 0 bases short and J 0 bases short, with 6 bases between. The CDR3 runs to 15 residues. CDR1 SGDLS and CDR2 YYNGEE come from the germline V gene. The CDR3 region has the DNA TGTGCCAGCAGCGTAGCAATCTCGAACACCGGGGAGCTGTTTTTT. It yields the protein CASSVAISNTGELFF. The full variable domain, rest sourced from reference TRBV9 and TRBJ2-2, is DSGVTQTPKHLITATGQRVTLRCSPRSGDLSVYWYQQSLDQGLQFLIQYYNGEERAKGNILERFSAQQFPDLHSELNLSSLELGDSALYFCASSVAISNTGELFFGEGSRLTVL.

Many counts were recorded for this clonotype. CDR3 sequence reads: CSVAVEGYEQYF. CDR3 bases: TGCAGCGTTGCAGTAGAAGGCTACGAGCAGTACTTC. This chain uses TRBV29-1 with TRBJ2-7; D remains unclear. The V and J ends lost 4 bases and 3 bases respectively, with 10 bases between them. The germline V gene has CDR1 SQVTM and CDR2 ANQGSEA. The CDR3 loop spans 12 amino acids.

The chain couples TRBV5-5 to TRBJ2-3; 14 bases match TRBD2. Losses at the gene ends were 4 bases for V and 3 bases for J; bases not matched to a gene: 4. The CDR3 has 16 amino acids. Germline-derived CDR1 and CDR2 are SGHKS and YYEKEE (reference sequence). The DNA for the CDR3 is TGTGCCAGCAGCCGGACTAGCGGGGGGAGGACAGATACGCAGTATTTT. Translated, it gives CASSRTSGGRTDTQYF.